A single sample gave rise to the 9 T cell receptor beta chains below, sequenced in a study of type 1 regulatory T cells. Which antigens these TCRs recognize remains unknown. The study's findings and limits: Tr1 cells had a more restricted TCR repertoire than non-Tr1 cells.

MiXCR, applied by TCRdb to the reads, yields one record per CDR3 protein. Among under 75,000 distinct CDR3 sequences listed, around 21% were seen once. The source material was cultured type 1 regulatory T (Tr1) cells, either the whole culture or a sorted fraction (not recorded which). The receptors come from a human donor in good health.

This clonotype was seen a few times. The V gene is TRBV4-3, the J gene TRBJ1-4; possible D gene TRBD1, 5 bases. The germline CDR1 and CDR2 sequences are LGHNA and YSLEER. The CDR3 has 16 amino acids. The V and J ends lost 5 bases and 0 bases respectively, with 13 bases between them. The CDR3 bases are TGCGCCAGCAGCTTTTCCATAGGGGCAACTAATGAAAAACTGTTTTTT. Protein product: CASSFSIGATNEKLFF.

This chain uses TRBV7-9 with TRBJ2-6, with D perhaps matching TRBD2 (6 bases). The germline V gene has CDR1 SEHNR and CDR2 FQNEAQ (reference sequence). The V end was cut by 1 base, the J end by 3 bases, with 10 bases between. The CDR3 extends over 16 amino acids. CDR3 sequence reads: CASSLGGGFGANVLTF. CDR3 coding DNA: TGTGCCAGCAGCTTAGGTGGAGGGTTTGGGGCCAACGTCCTGACTTTC.

The rearrangement links TRBV5-6 to TRBJ2-1; 7 bases match TRBD1. V lost 2 bases and J lost 4; bases outside the gene matches: 6. Germline lookup yields CDR1 SGHDT and CDR2 YYEEEE. The CDR3 totals 15 residues. CDR3 DNA sequence: TGTGCCAGCAGCTTCGTGACAGGGTATTACAATGAGCAGTTCTTC. This sequence encodes CASSFVTGYYNEQFF. The variable domain in full, with the rest retrieved from reference TRBV5-6 and TRBJ2-1, is DAGVTQSPTHLIKTRGQQVTLRCSPKSGHDTVSWYQQALGQGPQFIFQYYEEEERQRGNFPDRFSGHQFPNYSSELNVNALLLGDSALYLCASSFVTGYYNEQFFGPGTRLTVL.

The table lists this clonotype with many counts. This sequence joins TRBV5-1 and TRBJ2-7; TRBD1 matches at 8 bases. The J segment lost 4 bases and the V segment lost 4 bases, leaving 7 bases of the junction unmatched. There are 14 residues in the CDR3. Looked up from germline, CDR1 is SGHRS and CDR2 is YFSETQ. The CDR3 region has the DNA TGCGCCAGCAGCCGGGACAGGAATATATACGAGCAGTACTTC. The encoded protein is CASSRDRNIYEQYF. The full variable domain, rest sourced from reference TRBV5-1 and TRBJ2-7, is KAGVTQTPRYLIKTRGQQVTLSCSPISGHRSVSWYQQTPGQGLQFLFEYFSETQRNKGNFPGRFSGRQFSNSRSEMNVSTLELGDSALYLCASSRDRNIYEQYFGPGTRLTVT.

This clonotype was seen only a few times. The chain links TRBV5-1 to TRBJ2-5; 12 positions match TRBD2. In germline, CDR1 is SGHRS, CDR2 YFSETQ. This CDR3 spans 16 amino acids. Germline trimming cut 4 bases from V and 1 base from J; bases unmatched to any gene: 5. The CDR3 nucleotides read TGCGCCAGCAGCCAAGGGACTAGCGGGTTCCAAGAGACCCAGTACTTC. Its protein is CASSQGTSGFQETQYF.

The chain couples TRBV5-1 to TRBJ1-2, with D perhaps matching TRBD1 (5 bases). The V gene's germline CDR1 is SGHRS and CDR2 YFSETQ. The V gene lost 4 bases and the J gene lost 6 bases, with 10 bases spanning the gap. The CDR3 has 12 amino acids. The CDR3 region has the DNA TGCGCCAGCAGCATCGACAGAGATGGCTACACCTTC. Its translation is CASSIDRDGYTF.

The chain couples TRBV7-3 to TRBJ2-1; no reliable D call. CDR1 SGHTA and CDR2 FQGTGA come from the germline V gene. V was cut by 8 bases and J by 6 bases, with 8 bases left in between. The CDR3 consists of 11 residues. The CDR3 spells CASGSLNEQFF. DNA for the CDR3: TGTGCCAGCGGAAGCCTCAATGAGCAGTTCTTC.

The CDR3 nucleotides are TGCGCCAGCAGCCTTGCCAGTTTTTCGGGGGAGCTGTTTTTT. It yields the protein CASSLASFSGELFF. V is TRBV5-1 and J is TRBJ2-2; D uncertain. Trimming took off 4 bases at V and 8 bases at J, with 15 bases between the two ends. Germline CDR1 and CDR2: SGHRS and YFSETQ. The CDR3 spans 14 residues.

The CDR3 here is CASSRSGRTNEKLFF. CDR3 coding DNA: TGTGCCAGCAGCCGCAGCGGACGGACTAATGAAAAACTGTTTTTT. The chain is built from TRBV6-5 and TRBJ1-4; D remains ambiguous. The CDR3 covers 15 residues. Trimming left V 6 bases short and J 2 bases short, with 13 bases between. The germline gives CDR1 MNHEY, CDR2 SVGAGI.